Sequencing of this TCR beta chain was carried out in a study of human thymus T cells. Obtained as resections during corrective heart surgery, the thymus tissue was then studied. Assay used: immunoSEQ multiplex PCR; TCRdb lists only in-frame clones, some missing. The sample has about 130,000 clones; just under 95% are singletons. The CDR3 length is 13 residues. Trimming removed 6 bases from V and 5 bases from J, with 11 bases in between. From germline, CDR1 is MNHNS and CDR2 SASEGT. The receptor was derived from a boy in the first two years of life with a congenital heart defect but otherwise immunologically healthy. Sequencing used thymus tissue. This rearrangement joins TRBV6-1 to TRBJ1-5, with a possible D match to TRBD1 (6 bases). CDR3 sequence (DNA): TGTGCCAGCAGGTATGGGGGCGATCAGCCCCAGCATTTT. This gives the protein CASRYGGDQPQHF.